This TCR beta chain was observed in a study of cytomegalovirus exposure and HLA in healthy donors. Donors came from a validation cohort of over a hundred subjects, distinct from the first 666-subject cohort. V gave up 8 bases and J gave up 0 bases, with 8 bases separating them. CDR3 length: 13 residues. CDR1 is SGHDN, CDR2 FVKESK, per germline. Some clones are missing from TCRdb's copy, which holds only in-frame ones; the method was immunoSEQ multiplex PCR. The sample includes 300,000 to 350,000 clones, approximately 85% of them seen just once. The chain carries TRBV14 and TRBJ2-1, with D unclear. The sample taken for sequencing was PBMCs. This TCR came from a man aged 25-40 years in good health and CMV-seronegative. CDR3 nucleotides: TGTGCCAGCGCACGGAGCTCCTACAATGAGCAGTTCTTC. Protein sequence: CASARSSYNEQFF.